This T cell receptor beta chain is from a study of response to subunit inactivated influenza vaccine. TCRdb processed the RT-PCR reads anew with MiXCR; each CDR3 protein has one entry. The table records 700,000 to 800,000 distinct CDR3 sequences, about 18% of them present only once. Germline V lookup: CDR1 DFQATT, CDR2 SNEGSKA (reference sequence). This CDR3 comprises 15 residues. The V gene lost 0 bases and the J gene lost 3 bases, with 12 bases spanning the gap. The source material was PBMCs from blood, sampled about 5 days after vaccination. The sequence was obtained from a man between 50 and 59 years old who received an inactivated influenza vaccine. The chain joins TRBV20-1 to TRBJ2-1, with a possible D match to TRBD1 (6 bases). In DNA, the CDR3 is TGCAGTGCTAGAGATGTCAGGGGATTCTACAATGAGCAGTTCTTC. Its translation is CSARDVRGFYNEQFF.